These 8 T cell receptor beta chains were sequenced from one sample in a study of blood T cells in healthy people across ages. The second PCR ran roughly 6 to 12 cycles with a sample-barcoded 5' primer and J-beta primers. A single record per CDR3 protein comes from TCRdb applying MiXCR to the 5' RACE reads. This sample has hundreds of thousands of distinct CDR3 sequences; around 42% occur once, and the top ten carry roughly a fifth. The specimen was blood. The receptor set was obtained from a man in his sixties in good health.

As DNA, the CDR3 is TGTGCCAGCAGCTTTAATACCCTAGGGGTCCCCCAAGAGACCCAGTACTTC. Protein product: CASSFNTLGVPQETQYF. This chain links TRBV7-8 with TRBJ2-5; D might be TRBD1 (5 bases). The CDR3 loop spans 17 amino acids. The germline V gene has CDR1 SGHVS and CDR2 FQNEAQ. The V end was cut by 3 bases, the J end by 1 base, with 18 bases between.

This clonotype showed up just a few times. The J gene is TRBJ2-5, the V gene TRBV19, with D tentatively TRBD2 (6 bases). The DNA matches TRBJ2-1 better at its end, which makes the J call doubtful. Germline lookup yields CDR1 LNHDA and CDR2 SQIVND (reference sequence). The CDR3 is made up of 15 amino acids. CDR3 nucleotides: TGTGCCAGTAGTACAAATCCCGGGAGACAAGAGACCCAGTTCTTC. As protein: CASSTNPGRQETQFF.

This rearrangement joins TRBV5-1 to TRBJ2-5; D may be TRBD1 (7 bases). Gene TRBJ2-7 matches the end of the DNA better, so the J call may be wrong. The V gene's germline CDR1 is SGHRS and CDR2 YFSETQ. The CDR3 is 16 residues long. CDR3 region: CASSLGVGRGEYEQYF. The CDR3 bases are TGCGCCAGCAGCTTGGGAGTGGGCAGGGGGGAATACGAGCAGTACTTC.

In this sample, this clonotype turned up a few times. The chain carries TRBV29-1 and TRBJ1-1, with 7 bases matching TRBD1. The germline V gene has CDR1 SQVTM and CDR2 ANQGSEA. V lost 6 bases to trimming and J lost 0 bases; unmatched junction nucleotides: 7. The CDR3 has 14 amino acids. CDR3 nucleotide sequence: TGCAGCGTCAAGACAGGGCTGCTGAACACTGAAGCTTTCTTT. Its translation: CSVKTGLLNTEAFF.

The chain uses TRBV6-2 or TRBV6-3 and TRBJ2-5, with a possible D match to TRBD2 (6 bases). CDR1 and CDR2 (germline): MNHEY, SVGEGT. V was shortened by 5 bases and J by 3 bases, with 16 bases between the two germline ends. CDR3 length equals 15 residues. In DNA form, the CDR3 reads TGTGCCAGCAGTCCCTGGAGGGTTACAGAAGAGACCCAGTACTTC. It is translated as CASSPWRVTEETQYF.

The chain employs TRBV28 and TRBJ1-1; D uncertain. Germline CDR1 reads MDHEN; CDR2 reads SYDVKM. The CDR3 is 13 residues long. Here the CDR3 reads CASGPAMNTEAFF. CDR3 nucleotides: TGTGCGAGTGGTCCAGCAATGAACACTGAAGCTTTCTTT.

The CDR3 nucleotides read TGTGCCAGCATCCTCGTTCCGGCTTTCTTT. Translation gives CASILVPAFF. The chain is built from TRBV6-7 and TRBJ1-1; D is unclear. Being an ORF, TRBV6-7 has a function that is uncertain. The CDR3 is made up of 10 amino acids. V lost 7 bases, J lost 11 bases, and 11 bases lay in between.

This clonotype was recorded a few times. V gene TRBV12-3 or TRBV12-4 combines with J gene TRBJ2-4; the match to TRBD2 covers 8 bases. The closer fit of TRBJ2-5 to the DNA end suggests the J call may be wrong. The CDR3 is made up of 13 amino acids. The CDR3 nucleotides read TGTGCCAGCAGTTCTGAGCGGGGGAAGACCCAGTACTTC. Amino acid sequence: CASSSERGKTQYF.